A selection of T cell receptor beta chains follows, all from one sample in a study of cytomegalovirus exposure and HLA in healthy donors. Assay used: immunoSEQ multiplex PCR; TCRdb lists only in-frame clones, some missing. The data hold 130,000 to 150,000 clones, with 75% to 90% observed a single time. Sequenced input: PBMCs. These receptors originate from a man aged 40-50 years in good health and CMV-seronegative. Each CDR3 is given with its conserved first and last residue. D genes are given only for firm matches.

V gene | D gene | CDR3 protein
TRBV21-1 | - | CASSNLSEDGVEKLFF
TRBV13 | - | CASIRGRLDTEAFF
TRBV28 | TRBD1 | CASSATGTASYEQYF
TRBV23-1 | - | CASSQSQVRQETQYF
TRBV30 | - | CAWSVLRREVEAFF
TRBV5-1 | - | CASRSDSREQYF
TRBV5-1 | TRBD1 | CASSLDRANEKLFF
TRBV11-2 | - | CASSLARDSYEQYF
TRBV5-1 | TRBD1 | CASRATGGLTYEQYF
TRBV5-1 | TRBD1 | CASSGGTAVINYGYTF
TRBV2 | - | CASSPEVYEQYF
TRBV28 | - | CASSEEFRNTIYF
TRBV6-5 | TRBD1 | CASSYEWGQGQDF
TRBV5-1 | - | CASSLSGDYEQYF
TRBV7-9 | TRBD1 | CASSFLVGQGVMDTEAFF
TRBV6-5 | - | CASSPDRPGGYTF
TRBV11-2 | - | CASNDRAKNIQYF
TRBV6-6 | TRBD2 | CASSYPSREEETQYF
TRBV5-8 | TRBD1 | CASSPLGTGGSGEQFF
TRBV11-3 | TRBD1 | CASSPPGQGAAETQYF
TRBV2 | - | CASSEPGRVAADTQYF
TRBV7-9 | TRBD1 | CASSPRWLDREGAGELFF
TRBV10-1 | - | CASSDRAGPYYEQYF
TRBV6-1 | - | CASSESSGGWGTDTQYF
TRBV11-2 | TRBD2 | CASSFGTSGGNTYEQYF
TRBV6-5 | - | CASSYLPGEAFF
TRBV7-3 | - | CASSLGGHMNTEAFF
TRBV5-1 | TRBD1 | CASRLTQGTSPLHF
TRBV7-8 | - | CASSRDRSTGNTIYF